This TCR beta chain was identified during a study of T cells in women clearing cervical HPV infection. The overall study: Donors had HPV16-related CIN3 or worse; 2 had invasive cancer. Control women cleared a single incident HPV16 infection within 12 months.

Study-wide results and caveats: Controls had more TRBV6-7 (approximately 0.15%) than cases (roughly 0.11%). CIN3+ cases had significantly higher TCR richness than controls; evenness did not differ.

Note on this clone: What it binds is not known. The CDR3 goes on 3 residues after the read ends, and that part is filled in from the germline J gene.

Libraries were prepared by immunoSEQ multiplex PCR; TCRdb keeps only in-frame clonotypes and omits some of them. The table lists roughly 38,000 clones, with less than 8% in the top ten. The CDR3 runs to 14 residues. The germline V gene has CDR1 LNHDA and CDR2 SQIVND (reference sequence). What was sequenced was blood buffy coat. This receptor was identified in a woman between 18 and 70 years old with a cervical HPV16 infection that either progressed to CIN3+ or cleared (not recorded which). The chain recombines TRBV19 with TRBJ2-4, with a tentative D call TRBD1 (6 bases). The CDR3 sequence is CASSRTASNQPQYF. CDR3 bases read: TGTGCCAGTAGCAGGACAGCAAGCAATCAGCCT.